The 14 T cell receptor beta chains in this list originate from one sample, sequenced in a study of response to subunit inactivated influenza vaccine. TCRdb analysed the RT-PCR reads with MiXCR anew, one entry per CDR3 protein. The sample lists more than 500,000 distinct CDR3 sequences, about 11% occurring once. These data were also filed under a second study, of T cells expressing NK-cell markers. That report notes: The authors made TCR beta cDNA libraries by 5'RACE template switching. This switching added a universal primer site and UMIs.

Sequenced here: PBMCs from blood, sampled on the day of vaccination. These receptors originate from a man aged 50-60 years who received an inactivated influenza vaccine.

Many counts were recorded for this clonotype. CDR3 sequence: CAISARSTEQYF. Here the CDR3 DNA reads TGTGCCATCAGTGCCCGTTCTACCGAGCAGTACTTC. The V call is TRBV10-3, the J call TRBJ2-7; D gene uncertain. V lost 4 bases, J lost 6 bases, and 10 bases lay in between. The germline V gene encodes CDR1 ENHRY and CDR2 SYGVKD. This CDR3 has 12 amino acids.

This clonotype was detected only a few times. The chain employs TRBV11-2 and TRBJ2-3; TRBD2 agrees at 8 bases. Germline trimming cut 2 bases from V and 4 bases from J; bases unmatched to any gene: 11. The CDR3 is 17 residues long. CDR1 is SGHAT, CDR2 FQNNGV, per germline. CDR3 DNA: TGTGCCAGCAGCTTATATCCCCGGGGGGGGCGGGCAGATACGCAGTATTTT. This gives the protein CASSLYPRGGRADTQYF.

In this sample, this clonotype turned up many times. The V call is TRBV6-2 or TRBV6-3, the J call TRBJ1-5; 8 bases are a match to TRBD1. V was clipped by 6 bases and J by 10 bases; unmatched bases: 11. CDR3 size: 14 residues. Germline V CDR1 and CDR2: MNHEY, SVGEGT. CDR3 sequence reads: CASRLTGDASPQHF. The DNA for the CDR3 is TGTGCCAGCAGATTGACAGGGGACGCCTCTCCCCAGCATTTT.

This clonotype was observed a handful of times. Here the CDR3 reads CASSPKGVFFYEQYF. The CDR3 DNA reads as TGTGCCAGCTCACCGAAGGGGGTTTTCTTCTACGAGCAGTACTTC. The chain employs TRBV18 and TRBJ2-7; maybe TRBD1 (6 bases). The V end was cut by 3 bases, the J end by 3 bases, with 15 bases between. The CDR3 consists of 15 residues. CDR1 is KGHSH, CDR2 LQKENI, per germline. Full variable domain (rest looked up from reference TRBV18 and TRBJ2-7): NAGVMQNPRHLVRRRGQEARLRCSPMKGHSHVYWYRQLPEEGLKFMVYLQKENIIDESGMPKERFSAEFPKEGPSILRIQQVVRGDSAAYFCASSPKGVFFYEQYFGPGTRLTVT.

A note on this clonotype: A much more abundant neighbour one base away suggests this may be a read error. The rearrangement uses TRBV2 and TRBJ2-2; 12 bases map to TRBD1. The germline V gene encodes CDR1 SNHLY and CDR2 FYNNEI. The CDR3 sequence is 16 residues long. In nucleotides, the CDR3 is TGTGCCAGCAGTGCGTGGGGACAGGGGGCGAACGGGAAGCTGTTTTTT. Translation: CASSAWGQGANGKLFF.

This clonotype turned up a few times. The V call is TRBV4-2, the J call TRBJ2-7; TRBD1 agrees at 7 bases. This CDR3 has 14 amino acids. V lost 2 bases and J lost 4; bases outside the gene matches: 5. The germline gives CDR1 LGHNA, CDR2 YNFKEQ. CDR3 region: CASSQTGTEYEQYF. In DNA, the CDR3 is TGTGCCAGCAGCCAAACCGGGACAGAGTACGAGCAGTACTTC.

Only a few counts were recorded for this clonotype. The CDR3 region has the DNA TGTGCCTGGAGTCGGACAGGGGGGCACCGCTACGAGCAGTACTTC. This encodes CAWSRTGGHRYEQYF. The chain uses TRBV30 and TRBJ2-7; 10 bases align to TRBD1. Unmatched junction bases numbered 7, after V lost 2 bases and J lost 3 bases. Germline lookup yields CDR1 GTSNPN and CDR2 SVGIG (reference sequence). The CDR3 has 15 amino acids. The variable domain in full, completed from reference TRBV30 and TRBJ2-7, reads SQTIHQWPATLVQPVGSPLSLECTVEGTSNPNLYWYRQAAGRGLQLLFYSVGIGQISSEVPQNLSASRPQDRQFILSSKKLLLSDSGFYLCAWSRTGGHRYEQYFGPGTRLTVT.

The V call is TRBV14, the J call TRBJ1-1; D is perhaps TRBD1 (6 bases). CDR3 length: 16 amino acids. Germline values: CDR1 SGHDN, CDR2 FVKESK. V lost 4 bases to trimming and J lost 0 bases, with 15 bases between them. CDR3 bases: TGTGCCAGCAGCCCTCGGACAGATCTTTTGAACACTGAAGCTTTCTTT. It yields the protein CASSPRTDLLNTEAFF. The full variable domain, rest sourced from reference TRBV14 and TRBJ1-1, is EAGVTQFPSHSVIEKGQTVTLRCDPISGHDNLYWYRRVMGKEIKFLLHFVKESKQDESGMPNNRFLAERTGGTYSTLKVQPAELEDSGVYFCASSPRTDLLNTEAFFGQGTRLTVV.

This clonotype was seen ten or more times. This chain uses TRBV20-1 with TRBJ2-5; the D call may be TRBD1 or TRBD2 (5 bases each). The CDR3 sequence is 14 residues long. In germline, CDR1 is DFQATT, CDR2 SNEGSKA (reference sequence). V shed 1 base and J shed 0 bases, with 9 bases lying between them. In DNA form, the CDR3 reads TGCAGTGCTAGAGTGGGGGTTTACCAAGAGACCCAGTACTTC. It translates to CSARVGVYQETQYF.

This clonotype was observed a few times. The V call is TRBV5-4, the J call TRBJ2-1; a possible D gene is TRBD2 (6 bases). The germline CDR1 and CDR2 sequences are SGHNT and YYREEE (reference sequence). With 1 base removed from V and 7 bases from J, the gap between germline ends came to 15 bases. The CDR3 has 15 amino acids. CDR3 in amino acids: CASSLPAGRVNEQFF. In DNA form, the CDR3 reads TGTGCCAGCAGCTTGCCCGCGGGGCGGGTTAATGAGCAGTTCTTC.

This clonotype was observed at least ten times. The chain joins TRBV5-5 to TRBJ2-7; D is unresolved. Trimming took off 0 bases at V and 2 bases at J, with 12 bases between the two ends. CDR1 and CDR2 from the germline V gene are SGHKS and YYEKEE (reference sequence). The CDR3 has 15 residues. This CDR3 reads CASSLGVTYTYEQYF. The CDR3, as DNA: TGTGCCAGCAGCTTGGGAGTAACCTACACCTACGAGCAGTACTTC. Filled out from reference TRBV5-5 and TRBJ2-7, the complete variable domain reads DAGVTQSPTHLIKTRGQQVTLRCSPISGHKSVSWYQQVLGQGPQFIFQYYEKEERGRGNFPDRFSARQFPNYSSELNVNALLLGDSALYLCASSLGVTYTYEQYFGPGTRLTVT.

This clonotype was seen more than once but under ten times. This sequence joins TRBV12-3 or TRBV12-4 and TRBJ1-2; 9 bases are a match to TRBD1. The CDR3 loop spans 15 amino acids. V was clipped by 3 bases and J by 8 bases; unmatched bases: 10. CDR3 sequence: CASSLGRQGGKGYTF. The CDR3 DNA is TGTGCCAGCAGTTTGGGCAGACAGGGGGGGAAAGGCTACACCTTC.

This chain uses TRBV3-1 with TRBJ2-1; D possibly matches TRBD1 or TRBD2 (5 bases each). The V end was cut by 1 base, the J end by 8 bases, with 15 bases between. The germline gives CDR1 LGHDT, CDR2 YNNKEL (reference sequence). The CDR3 spans 15 residues. This CDR3 reads CASSQAFVGDHEQFF. The CDR3 nucleotides are TGTGCCAGCAGCCAAGCCTTCGTAGGGGACCATGAGCAGTTCTTC.

The table lists this clonotype with a few counts. The chain links TRBV6-5 to TRBJ1-4; no firm D call. CDR3 size: 15 residues. V dropped 0 bases and J dropped 5 bases, with 10 bases sitting between them. CDR1 is MNHEY, CDR2 SVGAGI, per germline. The CDR3 sequence: CASSYSGRLNEKLFF. CDR3 nucleotides: TGTGCCAGCAGTTACTCCGGCAGGTTAAATGAAAAACTGTTTTTT.